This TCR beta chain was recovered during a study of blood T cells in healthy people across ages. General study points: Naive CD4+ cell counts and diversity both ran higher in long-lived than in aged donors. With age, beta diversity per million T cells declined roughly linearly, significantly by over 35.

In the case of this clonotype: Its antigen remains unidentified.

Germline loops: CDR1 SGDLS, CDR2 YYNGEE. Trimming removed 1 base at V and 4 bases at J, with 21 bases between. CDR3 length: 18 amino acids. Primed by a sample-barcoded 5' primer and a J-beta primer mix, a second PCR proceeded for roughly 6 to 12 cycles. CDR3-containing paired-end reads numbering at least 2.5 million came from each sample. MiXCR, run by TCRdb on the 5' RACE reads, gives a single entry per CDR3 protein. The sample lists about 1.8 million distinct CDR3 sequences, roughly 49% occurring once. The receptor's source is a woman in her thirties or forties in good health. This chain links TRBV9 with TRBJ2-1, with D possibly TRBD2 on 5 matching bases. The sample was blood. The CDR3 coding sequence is TGTGCCAGCAGCGTACGGGTATCTAGCCATGAGAAATACAATGAGCAGTTCTTC. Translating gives CASSVRVSSHEKYNEQFF.